This entry lists 20 T cell receptor beta chains sequenced from one sample in a study of T-cell reconstitution after alpha-beta-depleted transplantation in children (dated by TCRdb to about 2016). Explained via the paper, the treatment or condition label denotes: allogeneic hematopoietic cell transplantation with graft depleted of TCRalphabeta T cells and CD19 B cells. Library construction relied on PCR. Sequencing took place on an Illumina HiSeq 2500. TCR libraries were prepared with molecular barcoding, using unique molecular identifiers to normalize TCRbeta repertoire quantification. TCRdb's own reprocessing of the public reads used fastp at Q25 and MiXCR and kept productive beta chains. Entries that share a CDR3 protein sequence are merged under the most common genes and DNA. The sample yields 200,000 to 250,000 distinct CDR3 sequences; less than 9% were counted once. About 6.4% of the sample is held by the ten biggest clonotypes.

This specimen consisted of PBMCs, mostly from graft donor cells, obtained 180 days after TCRalphabeta/CD19-depleted stem cell transplant. These receptors were obtained from a male patient aged 10-17 years who had a stem cell transplant for acute lymphoblastic leukemia, so the T cells may come from the graft donor.

Details on this clonotype: This may arise from a read error, as a much more abundant clone is one base away. V is TRBV3-1 and J is TRBJ2-7; D might be TRBD1 (6 bases). Germline V gene lookup returns CDR1 LGHDT and CDR2 YNNKEL (reference sequence). The CDR3 runs to 14 residues. The V gene lost 4 bases and the J gene lost 0 bases, with 10 bases spanning the gap. CDR3 loop: CASSRGTSSYEQYF. The CDR3 coding sequence is TGTGCCAGCAGCCGAGGGACAAGCTCCTACGAGCAGTACTTC.

This clonotype has at least ten counts. The chain combines TRBV12-3 or TRBV12-4 with TRBJ2-1; D unresolved. The CDR3 is 14 residues long. The V and J ends lost 5 bases and 0 bases respectively, with 8 bases between them. CDR3 sequence: CASSPSSSYNEQFF. The CDR3 nucleotides read TGTGCCAGCAGTCCTAGTAGCTCCTACAATGAGCAGTTCTTC.

In its sample, this clonotype was seen many times. The genes are TRBV12-3 or TRBV12-4 and TRBJ2-2, with D uncertain. This CDR3 region has 13 residues. Between the trimmed V and J ends, which lost 7 bases and 7 bases, there was a span of 13 bases. The CDR3 DNA follows: TGTGCCAGCAACCCCGGAACTAACGGGGAGCTGTTTTTT. Its translation: CASNPGTNGELFF.

This clonotype was detected many times. The V gene is TRBV7-2, the J gene TRBJ2-5; D possibly corresponds to TRBD1 (6 bases). Germline values: CDR1 SGHTA, CDR2 FQGNSA. Trimming pared 5 bases from V and 1 base from J, leaving 14 bases between. CDR3 size: 15 residues. CDR3 region: CASSGRTARQETQYF. The CDR3 bases are TGTGCCAGCAGCGGCCGGACAGCGCGCCAAGAGACCCAGTACTTC.

In its sample, this clonotype was seen many times. The V gene is TRBV18, the J gene TRBJ1-1; a possible D gene is TRBD1 (6 bases). V shed 0 bases and J shed 3 bases, with 11 bases lying between them. In germline, CDR1 is KGHSH, CDR2 LQKENI. This CDR3 is 15 amino acids long. The CDR3 here is CASSPPGGTYTEAFF. CDR3 in DNA: TGTGCCAGCTCACCACCGGGTGGGACATACACTGAAGCTTTCTTT.

V is TRBV20-1 and J is TRBJ1-5, with 7 positions matching TRBD1. Germline assignment: CDR1 DFQATT and CDR2 SNEGSKA (reference sequence). V was clipped by 0 bases and J by 0 bases; unmatched bases: 8. The CDR3 runs to 17 residues. The CDR3 spells CSARDSETGYSNQPQHF. CDR3 sequence (DNA): TGCAGTGCTAGAGATTCGGAGACAGGGTATAGCAATCAGCCCCAGCATTTT.

This clonotype was counted ten times or more. The genes are TRBV24-1 and TRBJ1-5; TRBD1 is a possible D gene (5 bases). The ends were cut back, 9 bases at V and 6 bases at J, with 11 bases in the middle. This CDR3 has 12 amino acids. The V gene's germline CDR1 is KGHDR and CDR2 SFDVKD. DNA for the CDR3: TGTGCCACCGGGGGGAAGGGTCAGCCCCAGCATTTT. Amino acids: CATGGKGQPQHF.

This clonotype was counted ten times or more. The genes are TRBV28 and TRBJ1-2; D is unresolved. CDR3 size: 12 residues. The V end lost 3 bases, the J end lost 10 bases, and 12 bases lay between the germline ends. Germline assignment: CDR1 MDHEN and CDR2 SYDVKM. The CDR3 here is CASSFLGSFYTF. The DNA of the CDR3 is TGTGCCAGCAGTTTTTTAGGCTCCTTCTACACCTTC.

Many counts were recorded for this clonotype. This CDR3 is CASSQERGRDTQYF. CDR3 DNA sequence: TGCGCCAGCAGCCAAGAAAGGGGGCGGGATACGCAGTATTTT. V and J are TRBV4-3 and TRBJ2-3; 7 bases line up with TRBD1. The CDR3 has 14 residues. CDR1 and CDR2 (germline): LGHNA, YSLEER. V was clipped by 0 bases and J by 6 bases; unmatched bases: 3.

At least ten counts were recorded for this clonotype. This chain links TRBV6-6 with TRBJ1-2; D is unclear. The V gene lost 2 bases and the J gene lost 6 bases, with 4 bases spanning the gap. The CDR3 totals 11 residues. In germline, CDR1 is MNHNY, CDR2 SVGAGI (reference sequence). CDR3 region: CASSYGDGYTF. The CDR3 DNA reads as TGTGCCAGCAGTTACGGAGATGGCTACACCTTC.

About this clonotype itself: A much larger clone is a single base away; this may be a read error. This chain connects TRBV29-1 to TRBJ2-2; 9 bases agree with TRBD1. The CDR3 spans 15 residues. Germline lookup yields CDR1 SQVTM and CDR2 ANQGSEA. The DNA of the CDR3 is TGCAGCGTGCTAGACGCCGGGACAGGGACCGGGGAGCTGCTTTTT. The encoded protein is CSVLDAGTGTGELLF.

In this sample, this clonotype turned up many times. The V gene is TRBV19, the J gene TRBJ1-5; D unresolved. Germline lookup yields CDR1 LNHDA and CDR2 SQIVND (reference sequence). V lost 6 bases and J 1 base, leaving 10 bases between the germline ends. The length of the CDR3 is 14 residues. The CDR3 loop reads CASSLFLSNQPQHF. The CDR3 coding sequence is TGTGCCAGTAGCCTTTTTTTAAGCAATCAGCCCCAGCATTTT.

As regards this clonotype: One end of the junction fails to match germline, which may point to a read error. V usage is TRBV7-2 and J usage is TRBJ2-2; the D call may be TRBD1 or TRBD2 (6 bases each). The CDR3 contains 14 residues. CDR1 and CDR2 from the germline V gene are SGHTA and FQGNSA. The CDR3 nucleotides read TGTGCCAGCAGCTTAGTGGGGGGCACCGGGGTGCTGTTTTTT. It translates to CASSLVGGTGVLFF.

This clonotype was seen ten or more times. The gene calls are TRBV4-3 and TRBJ1-5; 9 bases are shared with TRBD1. The CDR3 is made up of 17 amino acids. V lost 1 base to trimming and J lost 12 bases; unmatched junction nucleotides: 16. In germline, CDR1 is LGHNA, CDR2 YSLEER. Written as DNA, the CDR3 is TGCGCCAGCAGCCAAGTAGATTCAAGGGACAGGGTGAGACACCAGCATTTT. Translated, it gives CASSQVDSRDRVRHQHF.

At least ten counts were recorded for this clonotype. This chain uses TRBV5-1 with TRBJ2-2; 16 bases agree with TRBD2. Trimming took 4 bases from V and 5 from J; bases not matched to a gene: 2. The CDR3 is 16 amino acids. In germline, CDR1 is SGHRS, CDR2 YFSETQ. The DNA for the CDR3 is TGCGCCAGCAGCCTGGGACTAGCGGGAGGGACCGGGGAGCTGTTTTTT. Translation gives CASSLGLAGGTGELFF.

This clonotype was seen many times. The chain recombines TRBV20-1 with TRBJ1-6; 7 nucleotides agree with TRBD1. CDR3 length equals 13 residues. Germline-derived CDR1 and CDR2 are DFQATT and SNEGSKA (reference sequence). After removal of 7 bases from V and 5 bases from J, the junction contained 5 bases not matched to a gene. CDR3 bases: TGCAGTGGCCGAGGGGGCAATAATTCACCCCTCCACTTT. Amino acids: CSGRGGNNSPLHF.

This clonotype showed up many times. The chain carries TRBV12-3 or TRBV12-4 and TRBJ1-2; 9 positions match TRBD1. The junction had 7 bases not matched to a gene; V was cut back by 7 bases and J by 7 bases. The CDR3 is made up of 13 amino acids. The CDR3 bases are TGTGCCAGCACTGGAGGGACAGGGAGTGGCTACACCTTC. Translated, it gives CASTGGTGSGYTF.

This clonotype was seen ten or more times. This chain connects TRBV12-3 or TRBV12-4 to TRBJ2-7, with 8 positions matching TRBD2. The CDR3 runs 15 residues. The V and J ends lost 0 bases and 7 bases, in that order; junction bases with no gene match: 8. The CDR3 spells CASSLATGGPGEQYF. The CDR3 DNA reads as TGTGCCAGCAGTTTAGCGACGGGAGGGCCCGGGGAGCAGTACTTC.

With respect to this clonotype: A much larger clone sits a single nucleotide away, making a read error possible. The V and J genes are TRBV5-8 and TRBJ2-3, with a tentative D call TRBD1 (5 bases). This CDR3 is 15 amino acids long. Germline V gene data show CDR1 as SGHTS and CDR2 as YDEGEE. V lost 1 base, J lost 7 bases, and 16 bases lay in between. CDR3 nucleotides: TGTGCCAGCAGCTTGACAGGACCCAGCTCATATACGCAGTATTTT. This sequence encodes CASSLTGPSSYTQYF.

This clonotype showed up many times. This chain uses TRBV20-1 with TRBJ2-7, with TRBD2 matching over 9 bases. The germline V gene has CDR1 DFQATT and CDR2 SNEGSKA (reference sequence). After removal of 0 bases from V and 0 bases from J, the junction contained 9 bases not matched to a gene. The CDR3 has 17 amino acids. The CDR3 DNA reads as TGCAGTGCTAGAGATTTGGGGCTAGCGGGGAGCTCCTACGAGCAGTACTTC. The encoded protein is CSARDLGLAGSSYEQYF.